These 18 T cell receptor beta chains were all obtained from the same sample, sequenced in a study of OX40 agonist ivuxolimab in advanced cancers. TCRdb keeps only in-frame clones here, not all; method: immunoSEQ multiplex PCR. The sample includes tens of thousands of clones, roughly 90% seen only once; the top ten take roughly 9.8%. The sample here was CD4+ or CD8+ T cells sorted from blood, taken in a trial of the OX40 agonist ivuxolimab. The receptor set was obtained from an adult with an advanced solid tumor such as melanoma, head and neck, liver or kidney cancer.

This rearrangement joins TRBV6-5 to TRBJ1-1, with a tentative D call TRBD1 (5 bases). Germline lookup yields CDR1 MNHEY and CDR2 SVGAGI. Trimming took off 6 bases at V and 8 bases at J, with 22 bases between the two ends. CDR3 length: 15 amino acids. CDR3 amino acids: CASSVGGWKIQEAFF. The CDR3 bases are TGTGCCAGCAGCGTCGGGGGGTGGAAGATTCAGGAAGCTTTCTTT.

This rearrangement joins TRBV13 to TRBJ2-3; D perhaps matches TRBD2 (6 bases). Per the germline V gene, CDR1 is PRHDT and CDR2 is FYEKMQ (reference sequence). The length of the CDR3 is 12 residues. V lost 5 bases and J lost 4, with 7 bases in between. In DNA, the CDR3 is TGTGCCAGCAGCCGGAGGGCAGATACGCAGTATTTT. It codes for CASSRRADTQYF.

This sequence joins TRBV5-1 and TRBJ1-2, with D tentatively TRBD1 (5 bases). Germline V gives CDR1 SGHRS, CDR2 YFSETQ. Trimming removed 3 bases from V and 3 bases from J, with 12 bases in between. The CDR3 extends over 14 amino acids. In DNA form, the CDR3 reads TGCGCCAGCAGCTGGGCCGGGGGAGACTATGGCTACACCTTC. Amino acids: CASSWAGGDYGYTF.

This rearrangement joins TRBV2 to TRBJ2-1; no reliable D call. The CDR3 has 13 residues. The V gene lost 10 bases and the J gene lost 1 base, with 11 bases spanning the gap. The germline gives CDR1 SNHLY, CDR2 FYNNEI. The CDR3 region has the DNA TGTGCCATCCGACTTACGTCCTACAATGAGCAGTTCTTC. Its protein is CAIRLTSYNEQFF. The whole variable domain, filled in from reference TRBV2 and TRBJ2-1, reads EPEVTQTPSHQVTQMGQEVILRCVPISNHLYFYWYRQILGQKVEFLVSFYNNEISEKSEIFDDQFSVERPDGSNFTLKIRSTKLEDSAMYFCAIRLTSYNEQFFGPGTRLTVL.

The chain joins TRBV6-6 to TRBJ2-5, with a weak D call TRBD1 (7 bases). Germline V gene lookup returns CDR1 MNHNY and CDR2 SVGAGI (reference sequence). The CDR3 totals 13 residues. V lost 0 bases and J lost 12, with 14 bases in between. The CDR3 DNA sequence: TGTGCCAGCAGTTACTCTTGGGGGGACAGTAAGTACTTC. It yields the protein CASSYSWGDSKYF.

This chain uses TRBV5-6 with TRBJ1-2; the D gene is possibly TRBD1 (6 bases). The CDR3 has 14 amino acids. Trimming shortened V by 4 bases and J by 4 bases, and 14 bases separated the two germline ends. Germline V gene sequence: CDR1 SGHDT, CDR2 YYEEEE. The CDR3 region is CASSEDSVVYGYTF. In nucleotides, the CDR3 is TGTGCCAGCAGCGAGGACAGCGTCGTCTATGGCTACACCTTC.

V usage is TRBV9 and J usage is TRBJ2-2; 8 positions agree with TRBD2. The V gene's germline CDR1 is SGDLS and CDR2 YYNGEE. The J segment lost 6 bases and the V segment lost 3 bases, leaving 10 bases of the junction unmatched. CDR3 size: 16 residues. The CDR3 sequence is CASSAPGGAEAGELFF. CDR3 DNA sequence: TGTGCCAGCAGCGCACCCGGGGGGGCCGAGGCCGGGGAGCTGTTTTTT.

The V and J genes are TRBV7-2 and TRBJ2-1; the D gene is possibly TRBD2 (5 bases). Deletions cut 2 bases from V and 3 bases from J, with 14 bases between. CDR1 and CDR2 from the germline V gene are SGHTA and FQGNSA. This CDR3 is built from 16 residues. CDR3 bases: TGTGCCAGCAGCTTAAACCCCGCGGGCGGCTACAATGAGCAGTTCTTC. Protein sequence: CASSLNPAGGYNEQFF. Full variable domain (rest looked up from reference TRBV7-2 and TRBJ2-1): GAGVSQSPSNKVTEKGKDVELRCDPISGHTALYWYRQSLGQGLEFLIYFQGNSAPDKSGLPSDRFSAERTGGSVSTLTIQRTQQEDSAVYLCASSLNPAGGYNEQFFGPGTRLTVL.

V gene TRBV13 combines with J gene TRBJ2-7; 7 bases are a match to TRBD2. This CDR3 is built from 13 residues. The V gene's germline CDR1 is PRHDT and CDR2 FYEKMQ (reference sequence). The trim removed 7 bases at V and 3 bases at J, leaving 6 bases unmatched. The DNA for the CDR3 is TGTGCCAGCAAACTAGCGTCGGACTACGAGCAGTACTTC. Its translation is CASKLASDYEQYF.

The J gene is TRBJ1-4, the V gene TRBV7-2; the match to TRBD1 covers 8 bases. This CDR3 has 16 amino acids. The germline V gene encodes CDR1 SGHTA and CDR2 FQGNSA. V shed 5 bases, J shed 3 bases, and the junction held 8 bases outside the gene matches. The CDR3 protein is CASSQDRTGPNEKLFF. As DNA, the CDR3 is TGTGCCAGCAGCCAAGATAGGACAGGGCCTAATGAAAAACTGTTTTTT.

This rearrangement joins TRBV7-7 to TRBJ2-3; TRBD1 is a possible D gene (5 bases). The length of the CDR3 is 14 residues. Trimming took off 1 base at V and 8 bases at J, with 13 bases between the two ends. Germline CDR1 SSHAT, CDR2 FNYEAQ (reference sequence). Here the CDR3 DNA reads TGTGCCAGCAGCTTAGAAGGGGCGGACGGTACGCAGTATTTT. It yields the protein CASSLEGADGTQYF.

CDR3: CASSSEARLTYNEQFF. CDR3 DNA sequence: TGTGCCAGCAGCTCCGAGGCGAGACTTACGTACAATGAGCAGTTCTTC. This chain links TRBV7-8 with TRBJ2-1, with no clear D. V was trimmed by 4 bases and J by 4 bases, leaving 17 bases between them. The CDR3 runs to 16 residues. CDR1 and CDR2 (germline): SGHVS, FQNEAQ.

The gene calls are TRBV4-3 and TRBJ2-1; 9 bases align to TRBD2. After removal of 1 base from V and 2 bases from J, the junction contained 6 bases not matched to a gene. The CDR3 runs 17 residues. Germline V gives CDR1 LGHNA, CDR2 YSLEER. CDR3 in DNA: TGCGCCAGCAGCCAAGCCAGAGAGCGGGAGGCCTACAATGAGCAGTTCTTC. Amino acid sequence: CASSQAREREAYNEQFF.

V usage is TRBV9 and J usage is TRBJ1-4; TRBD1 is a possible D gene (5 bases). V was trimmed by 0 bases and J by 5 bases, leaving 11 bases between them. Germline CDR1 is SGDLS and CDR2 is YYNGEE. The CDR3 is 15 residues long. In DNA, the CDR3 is TGTGCCAGCAGCGTAGGGGTTGGGGGGAATGAAAAACTGTTTTTT. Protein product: CASSVGVGGNEKLFF. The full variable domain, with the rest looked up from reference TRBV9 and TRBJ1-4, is DSGVTQTPKHLITATGQRVTLRCSPRSGDLSVYWYQQSLDQGLQFLIQYYNGEERAKGNILERFSAQQFPDLHSELNLSSLELGDSALYFCASSVGVGGNEKLFFGSGTQLSVL.

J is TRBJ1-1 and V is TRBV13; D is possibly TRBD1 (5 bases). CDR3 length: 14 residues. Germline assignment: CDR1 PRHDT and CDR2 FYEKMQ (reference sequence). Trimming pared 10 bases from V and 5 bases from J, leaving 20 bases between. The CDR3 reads CATLMGGERTEAFF. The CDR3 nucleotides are TGTGCCACCTTGATGGGGGGGGAGAGGACTGAAGCTTTCTTT.

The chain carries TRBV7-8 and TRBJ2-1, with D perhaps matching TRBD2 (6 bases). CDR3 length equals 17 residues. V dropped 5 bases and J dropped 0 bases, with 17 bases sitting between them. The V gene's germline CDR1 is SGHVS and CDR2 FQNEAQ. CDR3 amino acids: CASSPKGLLSSYNEQFF. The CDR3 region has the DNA TGTGCCAGCAGCCCAAAGGGACTGCTAAGCTCCTACAATGAGCAGTTCTTC.

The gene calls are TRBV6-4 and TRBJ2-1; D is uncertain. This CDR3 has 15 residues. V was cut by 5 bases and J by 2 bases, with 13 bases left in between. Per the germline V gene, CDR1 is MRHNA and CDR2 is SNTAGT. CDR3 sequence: CASSFGIGPYNEQFF. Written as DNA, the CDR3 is TGTGCCAGCAGTTTCGGCATCGGGCCCTACAATGAGCAGTTCTTC.

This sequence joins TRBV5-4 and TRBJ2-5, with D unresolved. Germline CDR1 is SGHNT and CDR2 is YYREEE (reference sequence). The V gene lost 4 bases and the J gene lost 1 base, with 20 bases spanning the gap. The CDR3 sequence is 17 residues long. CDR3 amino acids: CASSRRGDGVPQETQYF. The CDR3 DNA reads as TGTGCCAGCAGCCGGCGCGGCGACGGAGTCCCCCAAGAGACCCAGTACTTC.